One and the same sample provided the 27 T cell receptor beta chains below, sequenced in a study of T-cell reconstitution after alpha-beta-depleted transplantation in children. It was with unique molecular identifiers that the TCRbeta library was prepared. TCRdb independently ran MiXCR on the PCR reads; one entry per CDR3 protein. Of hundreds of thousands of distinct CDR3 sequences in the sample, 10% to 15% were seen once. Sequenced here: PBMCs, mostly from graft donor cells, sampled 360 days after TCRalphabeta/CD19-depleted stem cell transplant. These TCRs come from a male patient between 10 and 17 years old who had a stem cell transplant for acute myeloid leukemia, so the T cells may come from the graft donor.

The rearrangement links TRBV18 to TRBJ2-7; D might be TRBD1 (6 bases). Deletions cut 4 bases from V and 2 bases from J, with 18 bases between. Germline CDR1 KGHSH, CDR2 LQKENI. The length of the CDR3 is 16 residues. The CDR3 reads CASSLLKAQGPYEQYF. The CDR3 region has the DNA TGTGCCAGCTCACTGCTTAAAGCACAGGGCCCCTACGAGCAGTACTTC.

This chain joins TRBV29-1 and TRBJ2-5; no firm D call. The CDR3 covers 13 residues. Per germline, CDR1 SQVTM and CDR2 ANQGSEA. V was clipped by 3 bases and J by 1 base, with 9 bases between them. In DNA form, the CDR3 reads TGCAGCGTTGATCTGAGCCGCCAAGAGACCCAGTACTTC. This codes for CSVDLSRQETQYF.

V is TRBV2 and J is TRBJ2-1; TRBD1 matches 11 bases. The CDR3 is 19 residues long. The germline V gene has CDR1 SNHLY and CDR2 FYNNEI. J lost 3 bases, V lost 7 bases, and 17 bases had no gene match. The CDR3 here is CASIFQPRTGGSHYNEQFF. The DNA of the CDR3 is TGTGCCAGCATCTTTCAACCGAGGACAGGGGGCTCCCACTACAATGAGCAGTTCTTC.

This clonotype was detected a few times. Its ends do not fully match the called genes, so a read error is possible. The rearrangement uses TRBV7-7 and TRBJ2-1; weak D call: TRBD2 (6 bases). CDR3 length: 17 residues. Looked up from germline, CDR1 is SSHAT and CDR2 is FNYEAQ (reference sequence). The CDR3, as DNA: TGTGCTAGCAGCTTAGCATTCCGGCGGGGCGCCTACAATGAGCAGTTCTTC. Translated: CASSLAFRRGAYNEQFF.

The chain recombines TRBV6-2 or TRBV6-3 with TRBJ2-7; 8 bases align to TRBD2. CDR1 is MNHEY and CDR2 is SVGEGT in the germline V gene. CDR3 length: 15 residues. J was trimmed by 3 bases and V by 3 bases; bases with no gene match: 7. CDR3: CASSYVLAASYEQYF. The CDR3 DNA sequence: TGTGCCAGCAGTTATGTACTAGCGGCGAGCTACGAGCAGTACTTC.

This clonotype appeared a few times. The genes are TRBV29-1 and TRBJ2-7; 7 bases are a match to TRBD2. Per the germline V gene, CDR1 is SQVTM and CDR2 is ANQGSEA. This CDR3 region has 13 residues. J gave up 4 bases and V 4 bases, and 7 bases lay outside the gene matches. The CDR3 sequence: CSVGGRGPYEQYF. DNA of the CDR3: TGCAGCGTTGGGGGGAGGGGACCTTACGAGCAGTACTTC.

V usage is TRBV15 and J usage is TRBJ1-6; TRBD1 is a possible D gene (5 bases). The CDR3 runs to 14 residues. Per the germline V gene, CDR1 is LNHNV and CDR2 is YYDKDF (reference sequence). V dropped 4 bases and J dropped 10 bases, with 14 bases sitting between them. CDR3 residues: CATSNPGGGSPLHF. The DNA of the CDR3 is TGTGCCACCAGCAACCCCGGCGGGGGATCACCCCTCCACTTT.

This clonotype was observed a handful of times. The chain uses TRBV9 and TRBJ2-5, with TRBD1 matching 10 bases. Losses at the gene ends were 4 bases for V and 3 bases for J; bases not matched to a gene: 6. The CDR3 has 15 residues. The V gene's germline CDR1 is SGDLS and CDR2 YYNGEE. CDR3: CASSLTGTGEETQYF. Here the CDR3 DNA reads TGTGCCAGCAGCCTAACCGGGACAGGGGAAGAGACCCAGTACTTC.

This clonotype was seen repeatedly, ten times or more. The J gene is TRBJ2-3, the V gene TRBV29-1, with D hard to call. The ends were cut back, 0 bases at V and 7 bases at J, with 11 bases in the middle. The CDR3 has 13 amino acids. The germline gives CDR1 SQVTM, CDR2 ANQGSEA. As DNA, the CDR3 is TGCAGCGTTGAAGACCTGGCTCCTAATACGCAGTATTTT. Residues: CSVEDLAPNTQYF.

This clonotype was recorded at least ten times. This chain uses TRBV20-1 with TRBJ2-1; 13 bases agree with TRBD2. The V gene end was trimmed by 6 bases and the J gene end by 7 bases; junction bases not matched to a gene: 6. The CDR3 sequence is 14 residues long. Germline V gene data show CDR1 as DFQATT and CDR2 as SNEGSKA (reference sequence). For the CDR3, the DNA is TGCAGTGCCCTTCCGGGACTAGCGGGGAATGAGCAGTTCTTC. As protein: CSALPGLAGNEQFF.

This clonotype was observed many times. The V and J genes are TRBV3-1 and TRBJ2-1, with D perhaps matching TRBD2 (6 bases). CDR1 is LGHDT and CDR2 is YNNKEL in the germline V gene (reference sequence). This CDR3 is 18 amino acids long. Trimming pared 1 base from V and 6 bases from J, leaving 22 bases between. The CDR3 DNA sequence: TGTGCCAGCAGCCAAGTCCCCCGGCGTGCGGGGAATTCCAATGAGCAGTTCTTC. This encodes CASSQVPRRAGNSNEQFF.

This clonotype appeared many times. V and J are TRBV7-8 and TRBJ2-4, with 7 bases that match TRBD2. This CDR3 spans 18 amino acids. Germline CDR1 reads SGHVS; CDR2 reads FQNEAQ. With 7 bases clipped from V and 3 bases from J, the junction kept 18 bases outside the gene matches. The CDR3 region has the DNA TGTGCCAGCACCTCGAAGTCCCCACTAGCGTTGGGCAAAAACATTCAGTACTTC. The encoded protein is CASTSKSPLALGKNIQYF.

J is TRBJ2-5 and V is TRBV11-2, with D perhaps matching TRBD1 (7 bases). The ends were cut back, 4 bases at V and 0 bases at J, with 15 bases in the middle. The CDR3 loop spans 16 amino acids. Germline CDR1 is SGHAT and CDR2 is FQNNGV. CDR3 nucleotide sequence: TGTGCCAGCAGCTCCCTGACAGGGAGGTACCAAGAGACCCAGTACTTC. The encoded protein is CASSSLTGRYQETQYF.

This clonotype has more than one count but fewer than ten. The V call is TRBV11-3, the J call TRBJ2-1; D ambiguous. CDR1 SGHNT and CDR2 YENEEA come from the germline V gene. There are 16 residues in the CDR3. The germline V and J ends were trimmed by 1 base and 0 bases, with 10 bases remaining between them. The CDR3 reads CASSLGGLSSYNEQFF. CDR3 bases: TGTGCCAGCAGCTTAGGCGGATTGAGCTCCTACAATGAGCAGTTCTTC.

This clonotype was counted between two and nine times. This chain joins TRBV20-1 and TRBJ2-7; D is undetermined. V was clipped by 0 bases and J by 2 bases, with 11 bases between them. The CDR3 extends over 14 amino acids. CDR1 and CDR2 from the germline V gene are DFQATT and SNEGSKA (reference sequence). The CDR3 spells CSARDPGTTYEQYF. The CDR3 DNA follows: TGCAGTGCTAGAGATCCGGGTACGACCTACGAGCAGTACTTC.

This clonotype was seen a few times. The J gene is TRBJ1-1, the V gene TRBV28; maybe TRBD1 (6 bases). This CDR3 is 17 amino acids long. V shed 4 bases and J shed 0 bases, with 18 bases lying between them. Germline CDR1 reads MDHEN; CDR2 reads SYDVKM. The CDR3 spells CASSSRRGKEVNTEAFF. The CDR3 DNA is TGTGCCAGCAGTTCCCGCAGGGGTAAAGAGGTGAACACTGAAGCTTTCTTT.

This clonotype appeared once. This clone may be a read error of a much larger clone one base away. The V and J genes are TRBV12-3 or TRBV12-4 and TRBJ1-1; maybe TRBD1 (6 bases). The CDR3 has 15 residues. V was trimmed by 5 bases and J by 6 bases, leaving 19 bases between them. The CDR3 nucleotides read TGTGCCAGCAGTCTCTTCGCAGGGGTTCACTCTGAAGCTTTCTTT. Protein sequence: CASSLFAGVHSEAFF.

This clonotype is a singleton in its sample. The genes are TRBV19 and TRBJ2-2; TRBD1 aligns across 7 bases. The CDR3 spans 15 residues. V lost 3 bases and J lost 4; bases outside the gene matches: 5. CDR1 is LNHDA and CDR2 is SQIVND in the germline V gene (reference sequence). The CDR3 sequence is CASSIYRGVTGELFF. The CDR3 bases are TGTGCCAGTAGTATTTACAGGGGAGTCACCGGGGAGCTGTTTTTT.

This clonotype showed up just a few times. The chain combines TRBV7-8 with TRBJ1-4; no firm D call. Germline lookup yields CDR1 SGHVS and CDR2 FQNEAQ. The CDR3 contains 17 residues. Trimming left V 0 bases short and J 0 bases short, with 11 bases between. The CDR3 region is CASSLAGLRATNEKLFF. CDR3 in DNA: TGTGCCAGCAGCTTAGCTGGGCTGCGTGCAACTAATGAAAAACTGTTTTTT.

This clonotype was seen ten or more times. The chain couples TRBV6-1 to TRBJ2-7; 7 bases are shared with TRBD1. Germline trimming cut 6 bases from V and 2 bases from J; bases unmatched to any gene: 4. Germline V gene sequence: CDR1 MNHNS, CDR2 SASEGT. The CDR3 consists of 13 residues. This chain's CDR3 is CASRRQGPYEQYF. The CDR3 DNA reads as TGTGCCAGCAGGAGACAGGGCCCCTACGAGCAGTACTTC.

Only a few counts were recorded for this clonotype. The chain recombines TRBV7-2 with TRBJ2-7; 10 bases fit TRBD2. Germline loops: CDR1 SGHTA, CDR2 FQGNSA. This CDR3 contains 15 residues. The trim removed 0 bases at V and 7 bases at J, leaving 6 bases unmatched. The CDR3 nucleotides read TGTGCCAGCAGCTTAGCTGAACTAGCGGGAAATGAGCAGTACTTC. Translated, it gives CASSLAELAGNEQYF.

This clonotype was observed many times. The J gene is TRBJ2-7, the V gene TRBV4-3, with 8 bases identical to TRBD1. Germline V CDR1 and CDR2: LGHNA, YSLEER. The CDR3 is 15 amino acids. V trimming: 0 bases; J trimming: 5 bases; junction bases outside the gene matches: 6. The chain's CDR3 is CASSQEGGQVNEQYF. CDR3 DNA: TGCGCCAGCAGCCAAGAGGGGGGACAGGTTAACGAGCAGTACTTC.

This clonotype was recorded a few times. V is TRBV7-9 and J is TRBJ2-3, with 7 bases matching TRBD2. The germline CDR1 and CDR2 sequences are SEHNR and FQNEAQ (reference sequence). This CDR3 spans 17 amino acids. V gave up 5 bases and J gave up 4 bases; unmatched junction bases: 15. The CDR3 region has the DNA TGTGCCAGCAGCAGTCGTCTGGCCGGGAGGTCCCCAGATACGCAGTATTTT. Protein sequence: CASSSRLAGRSPDTQYF.

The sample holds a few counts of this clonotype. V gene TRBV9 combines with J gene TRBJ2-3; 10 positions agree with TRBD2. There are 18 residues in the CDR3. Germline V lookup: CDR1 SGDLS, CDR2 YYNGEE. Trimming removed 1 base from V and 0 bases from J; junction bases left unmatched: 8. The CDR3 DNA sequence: TGTGCCAGCAGCGTACAAGCGGGAGGGTCGCCTAGCACAGATACGCAGTATTTT. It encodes CASSVQAGGSPSTDTQYF.

The CDR3 DNA follows: TGCAGCGTTAGGGAGGCCCCTGGTCAGCCCCAGCATTTT. Amino acid sequence: CSVREAPGQPQHF. The chain links TRBV29-1 to TRBJ1-5, with no clear D. The CDR3 is 13 amino acids. V was cut by 5 bases and J by 6 bases, with 14 bases left in between. Germline V lookup: CDR1 SQVTM, CDR2 ANQGSEA.

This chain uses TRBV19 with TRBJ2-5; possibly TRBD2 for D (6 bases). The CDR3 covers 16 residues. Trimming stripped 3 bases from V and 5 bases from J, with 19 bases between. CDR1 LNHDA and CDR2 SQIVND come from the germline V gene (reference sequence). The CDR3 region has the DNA TGTGCCAGTAGTATCGACGGGAGTAGGTTCGGCGAGACCCAGTACTTC. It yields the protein CASSIDGSRFGETQYF.

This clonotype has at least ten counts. CDR3 amino acids: CSASGRIGEQYF. The CDR3 DNA follows: TGCAGTGCTAGCGGGAGGATTGGCGAGCAGTACTTC. V is TRBV20-1 and J is TRBJ2-7; TRBD2 aligns across 7 bases. V lost 3 bases and J lost 6; bases outside the gene matches: 5. Germline CDR1 is DFQATT and CDR2 is SNEGSKA (reference sequence). This CDR3 comprises 12 residues.